The 26 T cell receptor beta chains given below trace back to one sample, sequenced in a study of CD8+ T cells in alopecia areata (dated 2018 in TCRdb). The library relied on the immunoSEQ multiplex PCR assay. For TCR sequencing, RNA was extracted from every sample and reverse transcribed into cDNA to serve as template. As stored in TCRdb, this immuneACCESS dataset retains in-frame rearrangements with V and J assigned. A fraction of the clones does not appear; measured against another copy, unresolved V genes explain less than half of the discrepancy, and the remainder lacks a known reason. Recorded for this sample are fewer than 100,000 clones; approximately 60% of them occurred a single time. Clones ranked in the top ten supply roughly a sixth of the sample. The intended sense of this specimen's time point label: around 4 weeks on oral tofacitinib. The sample's treatment or condition label, in plain terms: oral pan-JAK inhibitor, 5-10 mg twice daily.

Sequencing was performed on CD8+ T cells sorted from blood, taken at week 4, from a patient treated with tofacitinib. Every receptor here comes from a human donor with alopecia areata.

This rearrangement joins TRBV19 to TRBJ2-7; D is uncertain. This CDR3 region has 12 residues. Germline V CDR1 and CDR2: LNHDA, SQIVND (reference sequence). Trimming pared 6 bases from V and 2 bases from J, leaving 8 bases between. The CDR3 protein is CASSPDAYEQYF. For the CDR3, the DNA is TGTGCCAGTAGCCCCGACGCCTACGAGCAGTACTTC.

J is TRBJ1-4 and V is TRBV5-1; no firm D call. The CDR3 runs to 13 residues. In germline, CDR1 is SGHRS, CDR2 YFSETQ. Trimming removed 1 base from V and 4 bases from J, with 5 bases in between. CDR3 residues: CASSLFVNEKLFF. In nucleotides, the CDR3 is TGCGCCAGCAGCTTGTTCGTTAATGAAAAACTGTTTTTT.

This clone was seen just once. In the same sample, other DNA sequences code for this CDR3. The chain recombines TRBV30 with TRBJ2-7; no firm D call. This CDR3 contains 13 residues. The germline V gene has CDR1 GTSNPN and CDR2 SVGIG (reference sequence). Trimming cost V 0 bases and J 0 bases, with 6 bases left between them. The CDR3, as DNA: TGTGCCTGGAGTGTAGGCTCCTCCTACGAGCAGTACTTC. It translates to CAWSVGSSYEQYF.

This clone was recorded a few times. The J gene is TRBJ1-1, the V gene TRBV19, with D possibly TRBD1 on 5 matching bases. The germline gives CDR1 LNHDA, CDR2 SQIVND (reference sequence). V shed 7 bases and J shed 4 bases, with 19 bases lying between them. The CDR3 is 15 amino acids. In nucleotides, the CDR3 is TGTGCCAGTAATAAACCAGCGTGGGGGAGCACTGAAGCTTTCTTT. Protein: CASNKPAWGSTEAFF.

This chain uses TRBV10-3 with TRBJ2-7; tentative D call: TRBD2 (5 bases). Germline-derived CDR1 and CDR2 are ENHRY and SYGVKD. With 7 bases removed from V and 3 bases from J, the gap between germline ends came to 10 bases. The CDR3 contains 12 residues. CDR3: CAINDGGYEQYF. The CDR3 region has the DNA TGTGCCATCAACGACGGAGGCTACGAGCAGTACTTC.

Written as DNA, the CDR3 is TGTGCCATCAGTGAGGGGACAGGCACAGATACGCAGTATTTT. Its translation is CAISEGTGTDTQYF. The J gene is TRBJ2-3, the V gene TRBV10-3, with 7 bases that match TRBD1. In germline, CDR1 is ENHRY, CDR2 SYGVKD. V trimming: 2 bases; J trimming: 1 base; junction bases outside the gene matches: 0. This CDR3 spans 14 amino acids.

V usage is TRBV27 and J usage is TRBJ1-4; 7 bases agree with TRBD1. The CDR3 is 17 amino acids. Germline CDR1 reads MNHEY; CDR2 reads SMNVEV (reference sequence). J was trimmed by 3 bases and V by 3 bases; bases with no gene match: 10. The CDR3: CASSLAGVQGPNEKLFF. Written as DNA, the CDR3 is TGTGCCAGCAGTTTGGCTGGAGTACAGGGGCCTAATGAAAAACTGTTTTTT.

This clone has a handful of counts. J is TRBJ2-5 and V is TRBV30, with D perhaps matching TRBD1 (8 bases). Germline V gene data show CDR1 as GTSNPN and CDR2 as SVGIG (reference sequence). CDR3 size: 14 residues. The V gene lost 4 bases and the J gene lost 5 bases, with 17 bases spanning the gap. CDR3 sequence reads: CAWKGVQGGETQYF. The CDR3 DNA is TGTGCCTGGAAAGGCGTACAGGGGGGGGAGACCCAGTACTTC. Using reference TRBV30 and TRBJ2-5 for the parts outside the CDR3, the full variable domain is SQTIHQWPATLVQPVGSPLSLECTVEGTSNPNLYWYRQAAGRGLQLLFYSVGIGQISSEVPQNLSASRPQDRQFILSSKKLLLSDSGFYLCAWKGVQGGETQYFGPGTRLLVL.

The chain couples TRBV27 to TRBJ1-6, with unresolved D. Germline assignment: CDR1 MNHEY and CDR2 SMNVEV (reference sequence). The CDR3 has 17 residues. Trimming took 5 bases from V and 0 from J, leaving 14 bases between them. The chain's CDR3 is CASSLTRSISYNSPLHF. The CDR3 DNA follows: TGTGCCAGCAGTCTGACGAGATCGATCTCCTATAATTCACCCCTCCACTTT.

This chain joins TRBV5-1 and TRBJ2-1; 9 bases match TRBD2. The CDR3 spans 16 residues. CDR1 is SGHRS and CDR2 is YFSETQ in the germline V gene. Trimming took 4 bases from V and 8 from J; bases not matched to a gene: 13. CDR3 loop: CASSGKLAGAVDEQFF. DNA for the CDR3: TGCGCCAGCAGCGGAAAATTAGCGGGAGCGGTCGATGAGCAGTTCTTC.

DNA of the CDR3: TGTGCCAGCAGCCAAGATTTGCCCGCCGTTAATTCACCCCTCCACTTT. This codes for CASSQDLPAVNSPLHF. The chain has TRBV14 and TRBJ1-6; no reliable D call. Germline V gives CDR1 SGHDN, CDR2 FVKESK. Trimming removed 0 bases at V and 6 bases at J, with 12 bases between. The CDR3 length is 16 residues.

This chain links TRBV30 with TRBJ2-7, with TRBD2 matching over 9 bases. Germline CDR1 reads GTSNPN; CDR2 reads SVGIG (reference sequence). Trimming cost V 1 base and J 5 bases; bases outside gene matches: 6. CDR3 length equals 14 residues. For the CDR3, the DNA is TGTGCCTGGAGTGGGGGGATAGCGGGAGACGAGCAGTACTTC. It encodes CAWSGGIAGDEQYF.

This clone was recorded a few times. The chain carries TRBV5-1 and TRBJ2-7, with D possibly being TRBD2 (5 bases). Germline CDR1 is SGHRS and CDR2 is YFSETQ. The CDR3 is 14 residues long. V gave up 3 bases and J gave up 6 bases, with 16 bases separating them. The DNA for the CDR3 is TGCGCCAGCAGCTCCTCGTACGGACGGGGCGAGCAGTACTTC. It encodes CASSSSYGRGEQYF.

This clone has just a few counts. The chain has TRBV7-8 and TRBJ2-7; 9 bases match TRBD1. The V and J ends lost 0 bases and 0 bases, in that order; junction bases with no gene match: 0. The CDR3 sequence is 15 residues long. From germline, CDR1 is SGHVS and CDR2 FQNEAQ. CDR3 loop: CASSLAGQGSYEQYF. CDR3 coding DNA: TGTGCCAGCAGCTTAGCGGGACAGGGCTCCTACGAGCAGTACTTC.

This clone was seen a few times. J is TRBJ2-7 and V is TRBV6-6, with D unresolved. Trimming took off 6 bases at V and 3 bases at J, with 9 bases between the two ends. CDR1 MNHNY and CDR2 SVGAGI come from the germline V gene (reference sequence). The CDR3 length is 12 residues. This chain's CDR3 is CASSPAHYEQYF. CDR3 sequence (DNA): TGTGCCAGCAGCCCGGCCCACTACGAGCAGTACTTC.

This clone has just a few counts. V usage is TRBV27 and J usage is TRBJ2-7, with 9 nucleotides matching TRBD1. V lost 7 bases, J lost 5 bases, and 9 bases stayed unmatched. Per germline, CDR1 MNHEY and CDR2 SMNVEV (reference sequence). The CDR3 is 14 residues long. This CDR3 reads CASMPGQGIDEQYF. In DNA, the CDR3 is TGTGCCAGCATGCCGGGACAGGGAATCGACGAGCAGTACTTC.

The CDR3 coding sequence is TGTGCCAGCAGCACCCAGGACAGGGCCGGCGGGGAGCTGTTTTTT. It yields the protein CASSTQDRAGGELFF. J is TRBJ2-2 and V is TRBV11-1; the match to TRBD1 covers 8 bases. The germline V gene has CDR1 SGHAT and CDR2 FQDESV (reference sequence). V shed 5 bases, J shed 7 bases, and the junction held 9 bases outside the gene matches. CDR3 length: 15 residues. The whole variable domain, filled in from reference TRBV11-1 and TRBJ2-2, reads EAEVAQSPRYKITEKSQAVAFWCDPISGHATLYWYRQILGQGPELLVQFQDESVVDDSQLPKDRFSAERLKGVDSTLKIQPAELGDSAMYLCASSTQDRAGGELFFGEGSRLTVL.

The chain couples TRBV27 to TRBJ2-6; TRBD1 might be the D (6 bases). The CDR3 runs 15 residues. CDR1 and CDR2 (germline): MNHEY, SMNVEV (reference sequence). The germline V and J ends were trimmed by 7 bases and 2 bases, with 12 bases remaining between them. In DNA, the CDR3 is TGTGCCAGCACCATCCAGGGGACTGGGGCCAACGTCCTGACTTTC. This gives the protein CASTIQGTGANVLTF.

The chain uses TRBV19 and TRBJ2-1, with a possible D match to TRBD2 (6 bases). The germline CDR1 and CDR2 sequences are LNHDA and SQIVND (reference sequence). V was clipped by 4 bases and J by 4 bases, with 14 bases between them. The length of the CDR3 is 15 residues. The DNA for the CDR3 is TGTGCCAGTAGTAAACAGCGGGTGCAGTACAATGAGCAGTTCTTC. It specifies CASSKQRVQYNEQFF.

The J gene is TRBJ1-2, the V gene TRBV7-6; D is undetermined. The germline V gene has CDR1 SGHVS and CDR2 FNYEAQ. The CDR3 contains 13 residues. The germline V and J ends were trimmed by 3 bases and 2 bases, with 7 bases remaining between them. This CDR3 is CASSFSLNYGYTF. DNA for the CDR3: TGTGCCAGCAGCTTCTCCCTGAACTATGGCTACACCTTC.

This chain uses TRBV7-8 with TRBJ2-7; 7 bases are shared with TRBD1. The CDR3 spans 16 residues. Germline V gene lookup returns CDR1 SGHVS and CDR2 FQNEAQ. V trimming: 4 bases; J trimming: 0 bases; junction bases outside the gene matches: 9. The CDR3 loop is CASSSLPGQSSYEQYF. The CDR3, as DNA: TGTGCCAGCAGCTCCTTACCGGGACAGAGCTCCTACGAGCAGTACTTC. The full variable domain, completed using reference TRBV7-8 and TRBJ2-7, is GAGVSQSPRYKVAKRGQDVALRCDPISGHVSLFWYQQALGQGPEFLTYFQNEAQLDKSGLPSDRFFAERPEGSVSTLKIQRTQQEDSAVYLCASSSLPGQSSYEQYFGPGTRLTVT.

The chain recombines TRBV15 with TRBJ2-1; tentatively, D is TRBD2 (5 bases). The length of the CDR3 is 14 residues. Trimming left V 0 bases short and J 9 bases short, with 12 bases between. Germline V CDR1 and CDR2: LNHNV, YYDKDF (reference sequence). The CDR3 region is CATSRDGSGIEQFF. CDR3 sequence (DNA): TGTGCCACCAGCAGAGATGGGTCCGGGATTGAGCAGTTCTTC.

This chain uses TRBV28 with TRBJ2-4, with 8 bases that match TRBD1. Germline V CDR1 and CDR2: MDHEN, SYDVKM. The CDR3 sequence is 14 residues long. The V and J ends lost 3 bases and 6 bases, in that order; junction bases with no gene match: 4. CDR3 nucleotides: TGTGCCAGCAGTTTCAGGGGGCGAGGAAACATTCAGTACTTC. Encoded protein: CASSFRGRGNIQYF.

The chain carries TRBV29-1 and TRBJ2-7, with D possibly called TRBD1 or TRBD2 (5 bases each). Trimming stripped 4 bases from V and 1 base from J, with 11 bases between. The CDR3 sequence is 13 residues long. CDR1 is SQVTM, CDR2 ANQGSEA, per germline. CDR3 coding DNA: TGCAGCGTTGGAGGGGCCGGTTCCTACGAGCAGTACTTC. Protein: CSVGGAGSYEQYF.

This clone was counted between two and nine times. The chain joins TRBV30 to TRBJ1-5; perhaps TRBD1 as D (6 bases). From germline, CDR1 is GTSNPN and CDR2 SVGIG (reference sequence). V lost 1 base to trimming and J lost 9 bases, with 10 bases between them. The CDR3 loop spans 12 amino acids. The CDR3 nucleotides are TGTGCCTGGAGTGAGGGGGTAGGGCCCCAGCATTTT. Translation gives CAWSEGVGPQHF. Full variable domain (remainder filled in from reference TRBV30 and TRBJ1-5): SQTIHQWPATLVQPVGSPLSLECTVEGTSNPNLYWYRQAAGRGLQLLFYSVGIGQISSEVPQNLSASRPQDRQFILSSKKLLLSDSGFYLCAWSEGVGPQHFGDGTRLSIL.

The CDR3 loop is CASSLGYGVDQPQHF. Written as DNA, the CDR3 is TGTGCCAGCAGCTTAGGATACGGGGTGGATCAGCCCCAGCATTTT. This chain uses TRBV11-2 with TRBJ1-5, with D hard to call. The CDR3 totals 15 residues. Per the germline V gene, CDR1 is SGHAT and CDR2 is FQNNGV. The V end lost 1 base, the J end lost 5 bases, and 12 bases lay between the germline ends.